These 4 T cell receptor beta chains came from one sample sequenced in a study of Graves' ophthalmopathy and Graves' hyperthyroidism. Amplification of the TCR beta CDR3 regions used RNA transcripts (as template). The authors performed first-round RT-PCR with HTBI primers and then a second-round multiplex PCR. MiXCR, run by TCRdb on the multiplex PCR reads, gives a single entry per CDR3 protein. The table has over a million distinct CDR3 sequences, about 38% seen once. The sample taken for sequencing was peripheral blood or thyroid tissue (not recorded which). The source is an adult man with Graves' hyperthyroidism.

V and J are TRBV7-2 and TRBJ1-5; D gene ambiguous. The CDR3 is 15 amino acids. CDR1 and CDR2 from the germline V gene are SGHTA and FQGNSA. V was shortened by 1 base and J by 2 bases, with 9 bases between the two germline ends. The CDR3 bases are TGTGCCAGCAGCTTAGTTGGGCATGGCAATCAGCCCCAGCATTTT. Its translation is CASSLVGHGNQPQHF.

The rearrangement joins TRBV9 to TRBJ1-5; D gene ambiguous. CDR3 size: 14 residues. Deletions cut 10 bases from V and 7 bases from J, with 21 bases between. Per the germline V gene, CDR1 is SGDLS and CDR2 is YYNGEE. The CDR3 loop is CAETHPRHAQPQHF. CDR3 nucleotide sequence: TGTGCCGAAACCCATCCACGGCATGCCCAGCCCCAGCATTTT.

This clonotype appeared many times. This chain uses TRBV6-4 with TRBJ2-2; D is unresolved. The V end was cut by 6 bases, the J end by 6 bases, with 8 bases between. This CDR3 is built from 12 residues. CDR1 MRHNA and CDR2 SNTAGT come from the germline V gene. In DNA, the CDR3 is TGTGCCAGCAGCCAGCCGCCCGGGGAGCTGTTTTTT. Encoded protein: CASSQPPGELFF.

The V call is TRBV10-3, the J call TRBJ2-7; 10 bases match TRBD1. Trimming at V came to 6 bases and at J to 0 bases, leaving 5 bases not matched to a gene. Germline assignment: CDR1 ENHRY and CDR2 SYGVKD. CDR3 size: 15 residues. The CDR3 DNA follows: TGTGCCATCAGCCCAAGACAGGGGGCCTCCTACGAGCAGTACTTC. The encoded protein is CAISPRQGASYEQYF.